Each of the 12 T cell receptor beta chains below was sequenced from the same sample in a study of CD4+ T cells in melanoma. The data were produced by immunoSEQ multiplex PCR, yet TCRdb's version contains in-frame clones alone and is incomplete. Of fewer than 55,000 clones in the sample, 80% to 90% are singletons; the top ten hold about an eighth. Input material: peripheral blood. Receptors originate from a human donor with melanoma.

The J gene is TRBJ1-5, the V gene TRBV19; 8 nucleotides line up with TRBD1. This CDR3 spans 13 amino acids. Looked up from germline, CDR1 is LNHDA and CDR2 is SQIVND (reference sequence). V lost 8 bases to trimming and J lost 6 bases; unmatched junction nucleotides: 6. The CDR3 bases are TGTGCCAGTTGGCAGGGGGCCCGTCAGCCCCAGCATTTT. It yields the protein CASWQGARQPQHF.

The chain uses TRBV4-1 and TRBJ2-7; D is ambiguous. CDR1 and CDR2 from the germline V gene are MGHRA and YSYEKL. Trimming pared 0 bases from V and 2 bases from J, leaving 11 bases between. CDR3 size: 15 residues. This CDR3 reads CASSQDPTRTYEQYF. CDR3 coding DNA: TGCGCCAGCAGCCAAGATCCAACCAGGACCTACGAGCAGTACTTC.

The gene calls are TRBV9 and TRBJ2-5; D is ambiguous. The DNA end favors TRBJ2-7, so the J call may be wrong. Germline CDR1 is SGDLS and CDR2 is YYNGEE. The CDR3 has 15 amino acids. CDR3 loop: CASSVGPIESYEQYF. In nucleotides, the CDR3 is TGTGCCAGCAGCGTAGGTCCGATTGAATCCTACGAGCAGTACTTC.

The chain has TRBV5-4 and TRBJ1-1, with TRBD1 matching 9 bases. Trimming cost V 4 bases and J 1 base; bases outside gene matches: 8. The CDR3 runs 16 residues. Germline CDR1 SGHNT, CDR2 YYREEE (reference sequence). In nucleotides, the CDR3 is TGTGCCAGCAGCATCAACAGGGGGCCTGAGAACACTGAAGCTTTCTTT. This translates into CASSINRGPENTEAFF.

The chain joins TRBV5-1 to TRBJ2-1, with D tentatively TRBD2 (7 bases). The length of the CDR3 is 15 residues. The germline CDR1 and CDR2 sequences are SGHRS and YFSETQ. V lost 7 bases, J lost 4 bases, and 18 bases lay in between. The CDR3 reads CASVLGRGVYNEQFF. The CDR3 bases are TGCGCCAGCGTTCTAGGGAGGGGGGTATACAATGAGCAGTTCTTC.

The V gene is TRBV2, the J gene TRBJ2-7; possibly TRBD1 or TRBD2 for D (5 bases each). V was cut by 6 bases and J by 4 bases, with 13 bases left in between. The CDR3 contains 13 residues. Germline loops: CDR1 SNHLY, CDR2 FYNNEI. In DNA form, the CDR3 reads TGTGCCAGCAGCCGGGACGGAGTGTACGAGCAGTACTTC. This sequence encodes CASSRDGVYEQYF. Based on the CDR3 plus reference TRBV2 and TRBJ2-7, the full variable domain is EPEVTQTPSHQVTQMGQEVILRCVPISNHLYFYWYRQILGQKVEFLVSFYNNEISEKSEIFDDQFSVERPDGSNFTLKIRSTKLEDSAMYFCASSRDGVYEQYFGPGTRLTVT.

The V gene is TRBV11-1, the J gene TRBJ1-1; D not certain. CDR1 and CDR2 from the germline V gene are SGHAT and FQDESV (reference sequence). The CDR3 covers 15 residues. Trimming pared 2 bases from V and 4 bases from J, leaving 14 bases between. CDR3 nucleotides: TGTGCCAGCAGCTTAAATTGGGCAGAAGGCACTGAAGCTTTCTTT. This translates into CASSLNWAEGTEAFF.

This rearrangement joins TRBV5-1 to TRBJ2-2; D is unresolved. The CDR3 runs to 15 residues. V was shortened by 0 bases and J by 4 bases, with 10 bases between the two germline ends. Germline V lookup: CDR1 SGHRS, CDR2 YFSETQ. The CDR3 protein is CASSLGHPLTGELFF. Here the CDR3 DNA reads TGCGCCAGCAGCTTGGGACATCCCCTCACCGGGGAGCTGTTTTTT.

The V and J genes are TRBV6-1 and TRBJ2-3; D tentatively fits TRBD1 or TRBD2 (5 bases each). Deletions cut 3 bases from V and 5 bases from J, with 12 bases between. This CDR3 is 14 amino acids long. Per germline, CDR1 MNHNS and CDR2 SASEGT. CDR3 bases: TGTGCCAGCAGTGACCGGGACGCCCGAGATACGCAGTATTTT. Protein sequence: CASSDRDARDTQYF.

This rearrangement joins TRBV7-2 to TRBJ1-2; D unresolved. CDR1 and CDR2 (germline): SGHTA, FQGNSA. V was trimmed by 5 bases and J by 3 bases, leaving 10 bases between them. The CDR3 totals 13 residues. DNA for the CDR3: TGTGCCAGCAGCCCACAGAACGACTATGGCTACACCTTC. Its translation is CASSPQNDYGYTF.

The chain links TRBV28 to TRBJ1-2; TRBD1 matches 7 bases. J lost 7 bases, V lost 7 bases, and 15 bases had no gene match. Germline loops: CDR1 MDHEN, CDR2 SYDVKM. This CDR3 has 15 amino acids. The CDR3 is CASTLMAPGGVGYTF. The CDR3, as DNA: TGTGCCAGCACCCTTATGGCACCAGGGGGGGTTGGCTACACCTTC.

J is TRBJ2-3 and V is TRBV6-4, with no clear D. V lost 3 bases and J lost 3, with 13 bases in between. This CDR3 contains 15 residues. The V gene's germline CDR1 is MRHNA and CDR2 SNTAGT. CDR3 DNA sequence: TGTGCCAGCAGTGAGTCGGACCTAAAAACAGATACGCAGTATTTT. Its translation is CASSESDLKTDTQYF.